Shown below are 20 T cell receptor beta chains from a single sample sequenced in a study of blood T cell repertoires in COVID-19. Data came from immunoSEQ multiplex PCR; TCRdb stores just in-frame clones and leaves some out. Here the sample spans 65,000 to 70,000 clones, more than 75% being singletons. The sequenced sample consisted of peripheral blood. These receptors all come from a man between 35 and 55 years old with COVID-19, enrolled during active disease.

In its sample, this clone ranks as medium-sized. V and J are TRBV28 and TRBJ1-6; 7 bases line up with TRBD1. There are 13 residues in the CDR3. Trimming removed 1 base from V and 10 bases from J; junction bases left unmatched: 1. Germline V lookup: CDR1 MDHEN, CDR2 SYDVKM. DNA for the CDR3: TGTGCCAGCAGTTTATTACAGGGGTCACCCCTCCACTTT. Translated: CASSLLQGSPLHF. Looking up the rest from reference TRBV28 and TRBJ1-6 gives the full variable domain: DVKVTQSSRYLVKRTGEKVFLECVQDMDHENMFWYRQDPGLGLRLIYFSYDVKMKEKGDIPEGYSVSREKKERFSLILESASTNQTSMYLCASSLLQGSPLHFGNGTRLTVT.

DNA of the CDR3: TGCGCCAGCAGCTACCGGGACAGAGAAGAGACCCAGTACTTC. Translation: CASSYRDREETQYF. The V and J genes are TRBV5-1 and TRBJ2-5; TRBD1 matches at 7 bases. Germline CDR1 reads SGHRS; CDR2 reads YFSETQ. Losses at the gene ends were 3 bases for V and 3 bases for J; bases not matched to a gene: 5. The CDR3 runs 14 residues.

The chain carries TRBV9 and TRBJ1-2, with D tentatively TRBD1 (6 bases). Trimming stripped 3 bases from V and 4 bases from J, with 13 bases between. There are 14 residues in the CDR3. Per germline, CDR1 SGDLS and CDR2 YYNGEE. CDR3 DNA: TGTGCCAGCAGCGAAACAGGGACAAGCTATGGCTACACCTTC. Translation: CASSETGTSYGYTF.

The J gene is TRBJ1-5, the V gene TRBV19, with 7 bases identical to TRBD1. Germline-derived CDR1 and CDR2 are LNHDA and SQIVND (reference sequence). V lost 5 bases to trimming and J lost 7 bases; unmatched junction nucleotides: 8. The CDR3 is 14 residues long. Here the CDR3 DNA reads TGTGCCAGTAGTGAAGAGGGGGCAAGGCAGCCCCAGCATTTT. It yields the protein CASSEEGARQPQHF.

This chain joins TRBV10-1 and TRBJ2-7; D is perhaps TRBD2 (6 bases). Germline V gene lookup returns CDR1 WNHNN and CDR2 SYGVQD (reference sequence). The CDR3 contains 13 residues. The V gene lost 5 bases and the J gene lost 6 bases, with 14 bases spanning the gap. The CDR3 protein is CASSSGSKREQYF. The CDR3 nucleotides read TGCGCCAGCAGTTCCGGGAGTAAGCGCGAGCAGTACTTC.

Here the CDR3 reads CASRFGTGSEQYF. CDR3 in DNA: TGTGCCAGCAGATTTGGGACAGGGAGCGAGCAGTACTTC. The chain combines TRBV6-5 with TRBJ2-7; 9 bases map to TRBD1. The CDR3 length is 13 residues. V gave up 6 bases and J gave up 6 bases; unmatched junction bases: 6. Germline V CDR1 and CDR2: MNHEY, SVGAGI.

The V and J genes are TRBV19 and TRBJ1-2, with a weak D call TRBD1 (6 bases). The CDR3 contains 14 residues. Germline loops: CDR1 LNHDA, CDR2 SQIVND (reference sequence). Trimming stripped 4 bases from V and 4 bases from J, with 13 bases between. The CDR3 is CASSKQGASYGYTF. The DNA of the CDR3 is TGTGCCAGTAGTAAACAGGGAGCATCCTATGGCTACACCTTC.

This chain connects TRBV14 to TRBJ2-2; 11 positions match TRBD2. Trimming took 4 bases from V and 7 from J; bases not matched to a gene: 8. This CDR3 contains 16 residues. Germline lookup yields CDR1 SGHDN and CDR2 FVKESK. The CDR3, as DNA: TGTGCCAGCAGCCCCCTTAGCGGGGGGGCCGGCGGGGAGCTGTTTTTT. Translating gives CASSPLSGGAGGELFF. The whole variable domain, remainder taken from reference TRBV14 and TRBJ2-2, is EAGVTQFPSHSVIEKGQTVTLRCDPISGHDNLYWYRRVMGKEIKFLLHFVKESKQDESGMPNNRFLAERTGGTYSTLKVQPAELEDSGVYFCASSPLSGGAGGELFFGEGSRLTVL.

The chain couples TRBV19 to TRBJ2-1, with D possibly being TRBD1 (5 bases). From germline, CDR1 is LNHDA and CDR2 SQIVND (reference sequence). CDR3 length: 15 residues. V lost 6 bases and J 3 bases, leaving 15 bases between the germline ends. This CDR3 reads CASRETQVSYNEQFF. Written as DNA, the CDR3 is TGTGCCAGTAGGGAAACACAGGTCAGCTACAATGAGCAGTTCTTC.

The chain couples TRBV28 to TRBJ1-2, with TRBD1 as a possible D gene (6 bases). V was trimmed by 11 bases and J by 4 bases, leaving 11 bases between them. Germline V lookup: CDR1 MDHEN, CDR2 SYDVKM. This CDR3 comprises 11 residues. The CDR3 DNA sequence: TGTGCCTACAGGGCTTTCTATGGCTACACCTTC. This codes for CAYRAFYGYTF.

The chain links TRBV3-1 (or the pseudogene TRBV3-2) to TRBJ2-7; 14 bases map to TRBD2. The CDR3 contains 16 residues. V shed 3 bases, J shed 4 bases, and the junction held 5 bases outside the gene matches. CDR1 and CDR2 from the germline V gene are LGHDT and YNNKEL (reference sequence). The CDR3 protein is CASSQTWTSGGYEQYF. In DNA form, the CDR3 reads TGTGCCAGCAGCCAGACATGGACTAGCGGGGGGTACGAGCAGTACTTC.

The V call is TRBV19, the J call TRBJ2-7; D is uncertain. The CDR3 has 15 residues. Trimming left V 5 bases short and J 0 bases short, with 14 bases between. CDR1 is LNHDA, CDR2 SQIVND, per germline (reference sequence). CDR3 coding DNA: TGTGCCAGTAGTGAAATGCTTCGGAGCTCCTACGAGCAGTACTTC. This translates into CASSEMLRSSYEQYF.

A single count supports this clone. At one end, the junction sequence differs from germline, possibly due to a read error. The gene calls are TRBV7-9 and TRBJ2-5, with D possibly being TRBD1 (8 bases). Germline loops: CDR1 SEHNR, CDR2 FQNEAQ (reference sequence). The CDR3 loop spans 12 amino acids. CDR3 coding DNA: TGTGCCAGCAGCCAAGGGTACAGGGGGGGTGACTTC. Its protein product is CASSQGYRGGDF.

This clone has only one observation. The genes are TRBV5-5 and TRBJ1-2, with 7 bases that match TRBD1. The CDR3 has 13 residues. The junction had 10 bases not matched to a gene; V was cut back by 0 bases and J by 14 bases. Germline V gene data show CDR1 as SGHKS and CDR2 as YYEKEE (reference sequence). The CDR3 here is CASSLDGQARPTF. DNA for the CDR3: TGTGCCAGCAGCTTGGATGGACAGGCCCGCCCGACCTTC.

This sequence joins TRBV10-2 and TRBJ1-2; D not resolved. Germline V gene sequence: CDR1 WSHSY, CDR2 SAAADI. With 0 bases removed from V and 4 bases from J, the gap between germline ends came to 9 bases. The CDR3 covers 14 residues. The CDR3 is CASSESTQSYGYTF. The CDR3 nucleotides read TGCGCCAGCAGTGAGTCGACTCAGAGCTATGGCTACACCTTC.

The V and J genes are TRBV5-6 and TRBJ1-2; perhaps TRBD1 as D (6 bases). The germline V gene has CDR1 SGHDT and CDR2 YYEEEE. V lost 3 bases to trimming and J lost 7 bases, with 10 bases between them. The CDR3 has 12 amino acids. DNA of the CDR3: TGTGCCAGCAGCTCAGGGGCCTCTGGCTACACCTTC. It encodes CASSSGASGYTF.

V is TRBV6-1 and J is TRBJ1-2; TRBD1 is a possible D gene (5 bases). CDR1 is MNHNS and CDR2 is SASEGT in the germline V gene. The CDR3 runs to 15 residues. Between the trimmed V and J ends, which lost 3 bases and 3 bases, there was a span of 14 bases. The CDR3 spells CASSDWGGFDYGYTF. The CDR3 DNA reads TGTGCCAGCAGTGATTGGGGGGGTTTTGACTATGGCTACACCTTC.

The chain couples TRBV10-3 to TRBJ1-5; D is unresolved. The CDR3 runs 12 residues. Germline CDR1 reads ENHRY; CDR2 reads SYGVKD. V gave up 3 bases and J gave up 5 bases, with 5 bases separating them. The CDR3 spells CAISDADQPQHF. The DNA of the CDR3 is TGTGCCATCAGTGACGCAGATCAGCCCCAGCATTTT.

The chain links TRBV10-3 to TRBJ2-7, with a tentative D call TRBD2 (6 bases). Germline V gene lookup returns CDR1 ENHRY and CDR2 SYGVKD. With 1 base removed from V and 6 bases from J, the gap between germline ends came to 16 bases. The CDR3 runs to 15 residues. The CDR3 is CAISELNLGGSEQYF. CDR3 DNA sequence: TGTGCCATCAGTGAGTTAAACTTGGGAGGCTCCGAGCAGTACTTC.

This sequence joins TRBV10-3 and TRBJ2-1; TRBD2 aligns across 14 bases. The CDR3 contains 17 residues. J lost 0 bases, V lost 4 bases, and 2 bases had no gene match. CDR1 ENHRY and CDR2 SYGVKD come from the germline V gene. CDR3 in amino acids: CAISGTSGGRSYNEQFF. In nucleotides, the CDR3 is TGTGCCATCAGTGGGACTAGCGGGGGGCGCTCCTACAATGAGCAGTTCTTC.